This T cell receptor beta chain appears in the sequencing data of a study of blood T cells in healthy people across ages. The second PCR ran roughly 7 to 11 cycles with a sample-barcoded 5' primer and J-beta primers. Each CDR3 protein is one row after TCRdb ran MiXCR on the 5' RACE reads. The table includes 700,000 to 1,000,000 distinct CDR3 sequences, 40% to 50% detected once. Germline values: CDR1 LNHDA, CDR2 SQIVND (reference sequence). This CDR3 has 13 residues. V was trimmed by 10 bases and J by 1 base, leaving 14 bases between them. V and J are TRBV19 and TRBJ2-7; TRBD2 might be the D (6 bases). Source material: blood. The clonotype originates from a man aged 55 to 70 in good health. The CDR3 DNA reads TGTGCCATCAAACGCGGGGTATCCTACGAGCAGTACTTC. This encodes CAIKRGVSYEQYF.